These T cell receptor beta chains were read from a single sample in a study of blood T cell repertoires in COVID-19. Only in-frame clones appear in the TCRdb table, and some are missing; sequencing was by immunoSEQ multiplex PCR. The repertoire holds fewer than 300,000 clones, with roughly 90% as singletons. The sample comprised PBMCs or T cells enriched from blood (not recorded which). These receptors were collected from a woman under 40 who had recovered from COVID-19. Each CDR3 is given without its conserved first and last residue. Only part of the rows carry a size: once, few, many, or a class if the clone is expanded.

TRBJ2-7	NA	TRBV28	ASTNPTSYEQY
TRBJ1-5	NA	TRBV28	ASRSDREGTIQPQH
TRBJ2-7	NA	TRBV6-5	ASRRASGGIYEQY
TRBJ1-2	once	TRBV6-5	ASRNRDRSPGYT
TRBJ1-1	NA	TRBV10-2	ASTVGQGPAEAF
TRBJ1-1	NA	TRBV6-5	ASKQGSVMNTEAF
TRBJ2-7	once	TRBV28	ASRDPGQAYEQY
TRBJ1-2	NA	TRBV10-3	AISESWTGAGGYT
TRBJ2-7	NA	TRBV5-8	ASSLGTGLRDYEQY
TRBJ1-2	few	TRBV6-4	ASSEGGGAANYGYT
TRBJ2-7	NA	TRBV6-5	ASSYESLFLEQY
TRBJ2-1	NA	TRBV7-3	ASSLIKPGLAGNEQF
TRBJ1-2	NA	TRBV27	ASSLGTGNYGYT
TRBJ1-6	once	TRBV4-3	ASRPGTGVHSPLH
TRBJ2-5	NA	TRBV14	ASSHQGRTDRETQY
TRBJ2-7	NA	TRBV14	ASSQGDIAYEQY
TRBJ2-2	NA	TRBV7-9	ASSLDRGTGELF
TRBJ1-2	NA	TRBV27	ASSLSPSGRDGYT
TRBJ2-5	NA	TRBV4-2	ASSQDLREGRETQY
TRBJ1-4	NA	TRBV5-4	ASSPDRGLNEKLF
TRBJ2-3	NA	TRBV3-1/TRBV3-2	ASSGAVGGMFDTQY
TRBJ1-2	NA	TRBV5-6	ASSFWDRVYGYT
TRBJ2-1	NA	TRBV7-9	ASSLGQGGDEQF
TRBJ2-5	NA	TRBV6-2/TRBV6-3	ASSYETGKAHQETQY
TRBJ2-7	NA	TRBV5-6	ASSLYDSSYEQY
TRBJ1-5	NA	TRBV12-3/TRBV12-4	ASSFSGYQPQH
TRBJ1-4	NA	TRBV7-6	ASSLVGTINEKLF
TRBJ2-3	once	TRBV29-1	SVEGQDADTQY
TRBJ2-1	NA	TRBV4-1	ASSQAQGDNEQF
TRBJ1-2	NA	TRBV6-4	ASSRAEQGGYT
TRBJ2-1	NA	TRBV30	AWSVPGQHYNEQF
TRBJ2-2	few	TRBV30	AWTRQGSTGELF
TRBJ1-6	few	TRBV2	ASSELFTAVNSPLH
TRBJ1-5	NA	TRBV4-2	ASSQDLSVSQPQH
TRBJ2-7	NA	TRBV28	ASSQNRDRGSYEQY
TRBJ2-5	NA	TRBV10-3	ATRTSGEETQY
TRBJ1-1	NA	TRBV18	ASSPRGLNTEAF
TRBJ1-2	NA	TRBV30	AWNRGIHGRDYGYT
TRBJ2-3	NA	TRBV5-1	ASSSPYKSTDTQY
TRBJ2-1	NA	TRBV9	ASSVVLGKDPSGSTNEQF
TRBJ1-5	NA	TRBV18	ASSPGQGWNQPQH
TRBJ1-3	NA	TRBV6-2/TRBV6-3	ASSYMEAGGNTIY
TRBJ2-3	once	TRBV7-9	ASSGFTDIGTDTQY
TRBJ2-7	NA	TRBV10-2	ASHGHRRPYEQY
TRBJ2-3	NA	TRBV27	ASNPSGGIHTQY
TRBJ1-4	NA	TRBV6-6	ASSRTSTDEKLF
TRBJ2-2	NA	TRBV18	ASSPRTSGNTGELF
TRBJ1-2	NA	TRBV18	ASSPISQNTYGYT